The 17 T cell receptor beta chains reported below all come from one sample, sequenced in a study of blood T cell repertoires in COVID-19. The table came from immunoSEQ multiplex PCR; TCRdb's copy has only in-frame clones and leaves some out. Among about 300,000 clones listed, approximately 89% were seen once. Material: peripheral blood. All receptors derive from a woman aged 25 to 39 with COVID-19, enrolled during active disease.

The chain employs TRBV5-4 and TRBJ2-2, with TRBD2 identical over 7 bases. The germline V gene encodes CDR1 SGHNT and CDR2 YYREEE (reference sequence). The CDR3 is 17 residues long. J gave up 5 bases and V 1 base, and 11 bases lay outside the gene matches. The CDR3 coding sequence is TGTGCCAGCAGCTTGAGTAGCGGGTCCTCAAAGACCGGGGAGCTGTTTTTT. This codes for CASSLSSGSSKTGELFF.

This clone has at least ten counts. This chain joins TRBV30 and TRBJ2-2; 9 bases map to TRBD2. The CDR3 is 16 amino acids. CDR1 is GTSNPN and CDR2 is SVGIG in the germline V gene (reference sequence). V lost 2 bases and J lost 3; bases outside the gene matches: 7. In DNA, the CDR3 is TGTGCCTGGAGTTCCGGCGGGGGGGCGGACACCGGGGAGCTGTTTTTT. As protein: CAWSSGGGADTGELFF.

The chain joins TRBV10-1 to TRBJ2-3, with 8 bases fitting TRBD1. The V gene's germline CDR1 is WNHNN and CDR2 SYGVQD (reference sequence). CDR3 length: 15 residues. V lost 2 bases, J lost 4 bases, and 5 bases stayed unmatched. CDR3 coding DNA: TGCGCCAGCAGTGAGACCGGACAGGGTCCAGATACGCAGTATTTT. Its translation is CASSETGQGPDTQYF.

The CDR3 DNA reads TGTGCCAGCAGTTCCCTAGCGGGGCGACGACAAGAGACCCAGTACTTC. Protein product: CASSSLAGRRQETQYF. The chain links TRBV6-2 or TRBV6-3 to TRBJ2-5; 9 bases map to TRBD2. Per the germline V gene, CDR1 is MNHEY and CDR2 is SVGEGT. The V segment lost 4 bases and the J segment 2 bases; nucleotides outside the gene matches: 8. This CDR3 comprises 16 residues.

This clone was counted once. The rearrangement links TRBV5-1 to TRBJ1-3; TRBD1 agrees at 9 bases. The CDR3 sequence is 18 residues long. V dropped 4 bases and J dropped 0; count of bases not matched to a gene: 11. Germline assignment: CDR1 SGHRS and CDR2 YFSETQ. The CDR3 sequence is CASSKQPGTGNSGNTIYF. CDR3 in DNA: TGCGCCAGCAGCAAACAACCCGGGACAGGGAACTCTGGAAACACCATATATTTT.

This chain joins TRBV12-3 or TRBV12-4 and TRBJ1-1, with 7 bases aligning to TRBD1. This CDR3 spans 13 amino acids. V gave up 6 bases and J gave up 7 bases; unmatched junction bases: 8. The CDR3 sequence is CASSPTRQGEAFF. The CDR3 coding sequence is TGTGCCAGCAGCCCGACCCGACAGGGTGAAGCTTTCTTT.

CDR3 region: CASNTREKLDGELFF. The CDR3, as DNA: TGTGCCAGCAACACGCGGGAGAAATTGGACGGGGAGCTGTTTTTT. V is TRBV7-9 and J is TRBJ2-2, with 7 bases aligning to TRBD2. The CDR3 extends over 15 amino acids. Germline V lookup: CDR1 SEHNR, CDR2 FQNEAQ (reference sequence). V lost 7 bases and J lost 7; bases outside the gene matches: 12.

The V and J genes are TRBV9 and TRBJ2-7; TRBD1 matches 10 bases. Losses at the gene ends were 0 bases for V and 4 bases for J; bases not matched to a gene: 4. The CDR3 is made up of 15 amino acids. Germline V gives CDR1 SGDLS, CDR2 YYNGEE. Here the CDR3 DNA reads TGTGCCAGCAGCGTAGGCGGGACAGGGGCTTACGAGCAGTACTTC. Protein sequence: CASSVGGTGAYEQYF.

The chain joins TRBV7-2 to TRBJ1-2; D is unresolved. The CDR3 spans 13 residues. The V gene's germline CDR1 is SGHTA and CDR2 FQGNSA. Trimming stripped 2 bases from V and 6 bases from J, with 10 bases between. In nucleotides, the CDR3 is TGTGCCAGCAGCTTACCCTTTTCTCATGGCTACACCTTC. Translating gives CASSLPFSHGYTF. The variable domain in full, with the rest retrieved from reference TRBV7-2 and TRBJ1-2, is GAGVSQSPSNKVTEKGKDVELRCDPISGHTALYWYRQSLGQGLEFLIYFQGNSAPDKSGLPSDRFSAERTGGSVSTLTIQRTQQEDSAVYLCASSLPFSHGYTFGSGTRLTVV.

Comment on this clone: Sequence at one end of the junction differs from germline and may be a read error. This chain links TRBV12-3 or TRBV12-4 with TRBJ1-2; 7 bases match TRBD1. The CDR3 totals 10 residues. The CDR3 sequence is CASSFGTAVF. The CDR3 DNA reads as TGTGCCAGCAGTTTCGGGACAGCCGTCTTC.

The gene calls are TRBV7-2 and TRBJ2-1, with 8 positions matching TRBD1. The length of the CDR3 is 18 residues. J gave up 0 bases and V 3 bases, and 10 bases lay outside the gene matches. CDR1 is SGHTA, CDR2 FQGNSA, per germline. As DNA, the CDR3 is TGTGCCAGCAGCTTTATGGCAGGGGGCTTTGGCTCCTACAATGAGCAGTTCTTC. This gives the protein CASSFMAGGFGSYNEQFF.

The table lists this clone with a count of one. This chain joins TRBV2 and TRBJ2-2; maybe TRBD1 (6 bases). CDR3 length equals 14 residues. V gave up 6 bases and J gave up 1 base, with 9 bases separating them. Germline lookup yields CDR1 SNHLY and CDR2 FYNNEI. The DNA of the CDR3 is TGTGCCAGCAGGTGGACAGAGAACACCGGGGAGCTGTTTTTT. Translation gives CASRWTENTGELFF.

This CDR3 is CASSSALTTKETQYF. DNA of the CDR3: TGTGCCAGCAGTTCCGCCTTGACTACTAAAGAGACCCAGTACTTC. This chain uses TRBV28 with TRBJ2-5; tentatively, D is TRBD2 (5 bases). Germline CDR1 MDHEN, CDR2 SYDVKM. V was cut by 4 bases and J by 3 bases, with 15 bases left in between. CDR3 length: 15 amino acids.

This rearrangement joins TRBV27 to TRBJ1-6; TRBD1 agrees at 12 bases. Per germline, CDR1 MNHEY and CDR2 SMNVEV (reference sequence). The CDR3 totals 17 residues. The V and J ends lost 6 bases and 6 bases, in that order; junction bases with no gene match: 9. The DNA for the CDR3 is TGTGCCAGCAGCCGCGCGGGACAGGGGGCAAGTAATTCACCCCTCCACTTT. It specifies CASSRAGQGASNSPLHF.

This clone has a count of ten or more. The chain carries TRBV6-1 and TRBJ2-7; the match to TRBD1 covers 10 bases. Germline loops: CDR1 MNHNS, CDR2 SASEGT. J was trimmed by 3 bases and V by 1 base; bases with no gene match: 3. The CDR3 consists of 15 residues. CDR3: CASSEGTGGVYEQYV. The CDR3, as DNA: TGTGCCAGCAGTGAAGGGACAGGGGGGGTCTACGAGCAGTACGTC.

V gene TRBV6-7 combines with J gene TRBJ2-3; D is perhaps TRBD1 (5 bases). TRBV6-7 is recorded as an ORF, its role being uncertain. CDR3 length: 13 amino acids. Deletions cut 7 bases from V and 3 bases from J, with 11 bases between. CDR3 sequence reads: CASNSYRTDTQYF. The CDR3 DNA reads as TGTGCCAGCAATTCTTACAGGACAGATACGCAGTATTTT.

The chain carries TRBV30 and TRBJ1-4; D gene uncertain. The CDR3 is 12 amino acids. Trimming shortened V by 2 bases and J by 8 bases, and 9 bases separated the two germline ends. Germline assignment: CDR1 GTSNPN and CDR2 SVGIG (reference sequence). The DNA of the CDR3 is TGTGCCTGGAGTCTCGGTAGAGAAAAACTGTTTTTT. Protein product: CAWSLGREKLFF.